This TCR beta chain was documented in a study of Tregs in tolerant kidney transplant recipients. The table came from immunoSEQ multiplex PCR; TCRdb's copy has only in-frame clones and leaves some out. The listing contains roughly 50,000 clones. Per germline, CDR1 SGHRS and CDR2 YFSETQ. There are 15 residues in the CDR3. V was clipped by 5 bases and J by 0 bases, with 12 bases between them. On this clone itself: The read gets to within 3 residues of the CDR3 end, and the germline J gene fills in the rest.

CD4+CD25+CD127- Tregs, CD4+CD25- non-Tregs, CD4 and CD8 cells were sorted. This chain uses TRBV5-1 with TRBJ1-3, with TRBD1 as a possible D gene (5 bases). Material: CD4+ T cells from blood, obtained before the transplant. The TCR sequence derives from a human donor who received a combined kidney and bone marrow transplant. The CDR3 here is CASRPDSASGNTIYF. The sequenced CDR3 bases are TGCGCCAGCAGACCAGACAGCGCCTCTGGAAACACC.